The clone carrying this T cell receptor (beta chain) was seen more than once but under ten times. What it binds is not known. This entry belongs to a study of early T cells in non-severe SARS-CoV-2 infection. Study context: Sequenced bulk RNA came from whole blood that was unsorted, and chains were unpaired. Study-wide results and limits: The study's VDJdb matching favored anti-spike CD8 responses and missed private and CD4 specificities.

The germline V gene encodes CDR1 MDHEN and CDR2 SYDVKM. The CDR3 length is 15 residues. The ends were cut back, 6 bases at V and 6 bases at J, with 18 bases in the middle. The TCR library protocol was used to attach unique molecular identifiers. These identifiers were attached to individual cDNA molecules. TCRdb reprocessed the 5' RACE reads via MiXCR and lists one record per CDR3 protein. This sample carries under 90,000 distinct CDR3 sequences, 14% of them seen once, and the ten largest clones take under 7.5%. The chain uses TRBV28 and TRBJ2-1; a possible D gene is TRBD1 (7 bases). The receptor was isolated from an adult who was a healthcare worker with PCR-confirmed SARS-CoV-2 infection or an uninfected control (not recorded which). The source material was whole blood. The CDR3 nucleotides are TGTGCCAGCAGCCCCACTGGACAGGAGGGCAATGAGCAGTTCTTC. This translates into CASSPTGQEGNEQFF. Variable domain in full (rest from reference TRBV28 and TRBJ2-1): DVKVTQSSRYLVKRTGEKVFLECVQDMDHENMFWYRQDPGLGLRLIYFSYDVKMKEKGDIPEGYSVSREKKERFSLILESASTNQTSMYLCASSPTGQEGNEQFFGPGTRLTVL.